The sequence of this TCR beta chain was determined in a study of T cell responses to AZD1222 COVID-19 vaccine (dated by TCRdb to the early 2020s). Turning to the overall study: AZD1222 recipients with second doses at about 4 weeks or about 12 weeks were pooled, because spike-specific TCR depth and breadth did not differ between schedules. A total of 230 to 250 trial participants underwent TCR sequencing, of whom approximately 210 received two doses of AZD1222 and 26 received two doses of the MenACWY control vaccine. Enrollment into the trials was organized by age into subgroups of 18-55, 56-69 and 70-plus years, and those subgroups contained approximately 160, 26 and 62 TCR-sequenced participants, respectively.

What the time point label conveys for this sample: baseline before first vaccination. Vaccinee samples were obtained from the UK trials COV001 and COV002, which included a single-blind randomized controlled phase 2/3 trial of AZD1222 (ChAdOx1 nCoV-19) in healthy adults. For TCRbeta chain sequencing, PBMC samples from trial participants were taken at day 0 and at day 28 after the second dose. The V end loses 0 bases and the J end loses 11 bases, and a stretch of 13 bases separates them. From its cysteine to its phenylalanine, the CDR3 spans 12 amino acids. The kept DNA is CDR3 alone, 36 bases in frame from the first base. The germline V gene (reference sequence) supplies CDR1 GTSNPN and CDR2 SVGIG. Beyond this particular receptor, the publication reports: Only five or six AZD1222 recipients were SARS-CoV-2 seropositive at baseline, limiting conclusions about previously exposed vaccinees. CD4 TCRs associated with the vaccine covered the entire spike protein, and the dominant responses were in regions 160-218 and 743-854. Reportedly, close to half of the unique spike-specific TCRs recognized epitopes lying outside the regions that are mutated in the B.1.351 and B.1.1.7 variants. Because no day 14 peak-response samples were available, the repertoires could be characterized only after the peak T cell response. After two AZD1222 doses, spike-specific TCR breadth and depth were significantly higher than at day 0 and than in MenACWY recipients. Participants were mostly white British, with more females than males. The authors suggested clonal diversity may have been underestimated. In the small 56-69-year group, the increase in depth fell short of significance, most likely because of low power.

The CDR3 regions of human TCRbeta chains were analyzed by immunosequencing. As for the original processing: Repertoire TCRs were checked for matches against a reference library of SARS-CoV-2-specific TCRs that had been generated using the MIRA antigen-specificity platform. Breadth was defined as the fraction of unique TCRs that were SARS-CoV-2-associated. Depth was defined as the fraction of total T cells that were SARS-CoV-2-associated. Using the MIRA data, every spike-specific TCR was mapped to the spike region that the TCR reacted to and assigned to either a CD4 or a CD8 class. Log10-transformed breadth and depth values were compared by one-way ANOVA with Sidak's multiple comparisons tests. TCRdb obtained this table from immuneACCESS and retained in-frame rearrangements with V and J assigned. These tables miss some clones; where compared with another copy, unresolved V genes account for less than half of the shortfall, and the remainder is unexplained. That table furnishes V, J and clone size, whereas the DNA furnished D and trimming. The sample contains more than 95,000 clones, 88% of them found a single time. The ten biggest clones cover roughly 9.2% of the sample.

As concerns this clone: Its antigen is still unknown. There are no base qualities to consult, and no much larger clone falls within one base.

This TCR derives from an adult in good health. Specimen: peripheral blood, collected on day 0 of AZD1222 vaccination. The V and J genes are TRBV30 and TRBJ1-1, with the D segment identity uncertain. This receptor carries the CDR3 CAWSVRGFNAFF. The bases read TGTGCCTGGAGTGTAAGAGGTTTTAATGCTTTCTTT. Joined to the reference TRBV30 and TRBJ1-1 proteins, this CDR3 gives the full variable domain: SQTIHQWPATLVQPVGSPLSLECTVEGTSNPNLYWYRQAAGRGLQLLFYSVGIGQISSEVPQNLSASRPQDRQFILSSKKLLLSDSGFYLCAWSVRGFNAFFGQGTRLTVV.